The source of this T cell receptor beta chain is a study of OX40 agonist ivuxolimab in advanced cancers. Turning to the study itself: Intravenous ivuxolimab was administered to patients every 2 weeks at 0.01 to 10 mg/kg.

The protocol was immunoSEQ multiplex PCR, while the TCRdb copy is restricted to in-frame clones and leaves out a portion. Of around 86,000 clones in the sample, about 93% were seen once. This CDR3 is 15 amino acids long. Germline CDR1 reads SEHNR; CDR2 reads FQNEAQ (reference sequence). V was trimmed by 4 bases and J by 2 bases, leaving 13 bases between them. Study-wide points: Some of the lowest clonal expansion was seen in partial responders at 0.1-3.0 mg/kg. CD8+ T cells averaged more expanded clones than CD4+.

Prior autoimmune disease or systemic immunosuppression barred patients. On this clone: Its target is not known.

V and J are TRBV7-9 and TRBJ2-3, with D maybe TRBD2 (7 bases). This specimen was CD4+ or CD8+ T cells sorted from blood, taken in a trial of the OX40 agonist ivuxolimab. The origin of this receptor is an adult with an advanced solid tumor such as melanoma, head and neck, liver or kidney cancer. CDR3 sequence: CASSSGGGATDTQYF. In DNA, the CDR3 is TGTGCCAGCAGCTCCGGAGGGGGGGCCACAGATACGCAGTATTTT.